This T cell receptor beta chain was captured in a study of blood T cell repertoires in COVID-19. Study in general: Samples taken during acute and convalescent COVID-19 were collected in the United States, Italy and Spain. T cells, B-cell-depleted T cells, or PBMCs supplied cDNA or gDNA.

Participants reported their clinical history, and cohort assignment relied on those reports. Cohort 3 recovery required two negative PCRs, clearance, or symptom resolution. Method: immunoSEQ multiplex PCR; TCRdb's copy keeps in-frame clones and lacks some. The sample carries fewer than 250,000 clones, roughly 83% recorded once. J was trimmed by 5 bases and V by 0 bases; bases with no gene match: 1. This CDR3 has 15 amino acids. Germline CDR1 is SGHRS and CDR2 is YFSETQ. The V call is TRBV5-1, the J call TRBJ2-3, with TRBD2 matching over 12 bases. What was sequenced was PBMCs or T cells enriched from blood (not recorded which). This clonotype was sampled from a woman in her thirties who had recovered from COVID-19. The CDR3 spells CASSLELAGGDTQYF. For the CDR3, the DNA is TGCGCCAGCAGCTTGGAACTAGCGGGGGGAGATACGCAGTATTTT.